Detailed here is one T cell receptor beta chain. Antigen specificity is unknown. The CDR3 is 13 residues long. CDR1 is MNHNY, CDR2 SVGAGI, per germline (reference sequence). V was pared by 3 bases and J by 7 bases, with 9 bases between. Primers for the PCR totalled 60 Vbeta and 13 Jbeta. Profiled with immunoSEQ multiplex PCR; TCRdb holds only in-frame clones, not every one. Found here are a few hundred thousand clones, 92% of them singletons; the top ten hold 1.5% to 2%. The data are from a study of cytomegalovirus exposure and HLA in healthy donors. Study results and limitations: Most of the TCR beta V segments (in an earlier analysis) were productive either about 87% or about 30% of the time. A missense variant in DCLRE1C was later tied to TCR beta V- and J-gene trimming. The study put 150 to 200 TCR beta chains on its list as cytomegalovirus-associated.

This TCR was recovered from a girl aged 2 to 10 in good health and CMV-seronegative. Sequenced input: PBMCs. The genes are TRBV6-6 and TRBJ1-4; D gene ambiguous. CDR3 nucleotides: TGTGCCAGCAGTTATGGGGAGGGTGAAAAACTGTTTTTT. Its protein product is CASSYGEGEKLFF.